Below are 9 T cell receptor beta chains sequenced from a single sample in a study of cytomegalovirus exposure and HLA in healthy donors. The data were produced by immunoSEQ multiplex PCR, yet TCRdb's version contains in-frame clones alone and is incomplete. Of roughly 120,000 clones listed, about nine tenths are singletons. The sample was PBMCs. These TCRs come from a woman aged 18-29 years in good health and CMV-seronegative.

This rearrangement joins TRBV18 to TRBJ2-2; TRBD1 aligns across 9 bases. From germline, CDR1 is KGHSH and CDR2 LQKENI. The V segment lost 1 base and the J segment 5 bases; nucleotides outside the gene matches: 8. CDR3 size: 17 residues. The CDR3 sequence: CASSPRGGTGTTGELFF. In DNA form, the CDR3 reads TGTGCCAGCTCACCACGGGGCGGGACAGGGACGACCGGGGAGCTGTTTTTT.

The chain has TRBV6-5 and TRBJ1-2; D is ambiguous. The ends were cut back, 6 bases at V and 3 bases at J, with 14 bases in the middle. Germline loops: CDR1 MNHEY, CDR2 SVGAGI. The CDR3 runs to 14 residues. CDR3 loop: CASRSTRTYYGYTF. Here the CDR3 DNA reads TGTGCCAGCAGGTCGACACGGACTTACTATGGCTACACCTTC.

The CDR3 region has the DNA TGTGCCAGCAGTGAAATCTTTCAAGAGACCCAGTACTTC. Its protein product is CASSEIFQETQYF. The chain carries TRBV2 and TRBJ2-5; unclear D gene. The V end was cut by 2 bases, the J end by 2 bases, with 6 bases between. The CDR3 is 13 amino acids. Germline assignment: CDR1 SNHLY and CDR2 FYNNEI.

The chain uses TRBV11-2 and TRBJ1-4; weak D call: TRBD1 (6 bases). V lost 3 bases to trimming and J lost 5 bases, with 13 bases between them. Looked up from germline, CDR1 is SGHAT and CDR2 is FQNNGV. The CDR3 has 15 amino acids. This chain's CDR3 is CASSFANQGNEKLFF. For the CDR3, the DNA is TGTGCCAGCAGCTTTGCAAACCAGGGGAATGAAAAACTGTTTTTT.

The chain employs TRBV6-4 and TRBJ2-3; TRBD1 might be the D (5 bases). This CDR3 is 15 amino acids long. Deletions cut 2 bases from V and 0 bases from J, with 9 bases between. Germline CDR1 and CDR2: MRHNA and SNTAGT. CDR3 region: CASSDGSGSTDTQYF. The CDR3 DNA sequence: TGTGCCAGCAGTGACGGGTCAGGGAGCACAGATACGCAGTATTTT.

This clone has a single count. The chain uses TRBV4-2 and TRBJ2-1; D perhaps matches TRBD2 (5 bases). V was trimmed by 1 base and J by 7 bases, leaving 14 bases between them. The CDR3 consists of 15 residues. Germline V gene sequence: CDR1 LGHNA, CDR2 YNFKEQ. The CDR3 DNA follows: TGTGCCAGCAGCCAAGCTACGACTACGCTAAATGAGCAGTTCTTC. Its translation is CASSQATTTLNEQFF.

The CDR3 coding sequence is TGTGCCAGCAGTTACTCTGGACTGGGAAGAAACAATGAGCAGTTCTTC. Its translation is CASSYSGLGRNNEQFF. The V gene is TRBV6-5, the J gene TRBJ2-1; tentative D call: TRBD2 (5 bases). Trimming cost V 0 bases and J 5 bases, with 14 bases left between them. The CDR3 is made up of 16 amino acids. Germline CDR1 and CDR2: MNHEY and SVGAGI.

The V gene is TRBV2, the J gene TRBJ2-7, with D possibly being TRBD2 (6 bases). Germline CDR1 is SNHLY and CDR2 is FYNNEI. This CDR3 has 13 residues. Trimming removed 3 bases from V and 4 bases from J, with 10 bases in between. CDR3 nucleotide sequence: TGTGCCAGCAGTGAGGAGGGCATATACGAGCAGTACTTC. Translation: CASSEEGIYEQYF.

The chain joins TRBV27 to TRBJ2-1; D is perhaps TRBD1 (6 bases). In germline, CDR1 is MNHEY, CDR2 SMNVEV (reference sequence). The CDR3 is 17 residues long. V was pared by 1 base and J by 7 bases, with 20 bases between. The CDR3 DNA follows: TGTGCCAGCAGTTTATTACGGCAGGGGCCCGTTTGGAATGAGCAGTTCTTC. It yields the protein CASSLLRQGPVWNEQFF.